This T cell receptor beta chain was recorded in a study of shared clonotypes between healthy human individuals. Across the whole study: Contributing individuals were a couple of females and a few males aged 18 to 49. Plates per donor: three CD4 naive, three CD4 memory, two CD8 naive, one CD8 memory.

The naive CD8 fraction comprised CD45RO-negative cells positively selected for CCR7 and excluded terminally differentiated effector memory CD45RA+ cells. Healthy HIV-negative adults with no recent acute infections or vaccinations were recruited as donors. Profiled with immunoSEQ multiplex PCR; TCRdb holds only in-frame clones, not every one. The sample carries roughly 850,000 clones, just over 95% recorded once. CDR3 size: 15 residues. Germline CDR1 is SGHVS and CDR2 is FNYEAQ. Trimming cost V 1 base and J 8 bases, with 14 bases left between them. Sequencing was performed on naive CD8+ T cells sorted from blood. V and J are TRBV7-6 and TRBJ1-4; TRBD1 might be the D (5 bases). The sequence was obtained from a man aged 25 to 40 in good health. The CDR3, as DNA: TGTGCCAGCAGCTTAGGGACCGGAGGGGAGGAAAAACTGTTTTTT. Residues: CASSLGTGGEEKLFF. The variable domain in full, with the rest retrieved from reference TRBV7-6 and TRBJ1-4, is GAGVSQSPRYKVTKRGQDVALRCDPISGHVSLYWYRQALGQGPEFLTYFNYEAQQDKSGLPNDRFSAERPEGSISTLTIQRTEQRDSAMYRCASSLGTGGEEKLFFGSGTQLSVL.